Each of the 25 T cell receptor beta chains below was sequenced from the same sample in a study of long-term antiretroviral therapy in people with HIV. The assay, immunoSEQ v3.0, was run at survey level. Clones were sequenced by immunoSEQ multiplex PCR, and TCRdb holds only the in-frame ones, with some missing. Of about 22,000 clones listed, 70% to 85% are singletons. This sample comprised unsorted PBMCs, obtained 0.5 years before starting antiretroviral therapy. All receptors derive from a man aged 35-49 years with HIV.

The chain recombines TRBV5-1 with TRBJ1-1; D possibly corresponds to TRBD1 (5 bases). The CDR3 has 15 residues. The germline V and J ends were trimmed by 4 bases and 5 bases, with 18 bases remaining between them. Germline V CDR1 and CDR2: SGHRS, YFSETQ. The CDR3 spells CASSPGWGGFTEAFF. The CDR3 region has the DNA TGCGCCAGCAGCCCAGGGTGGGGGGGATTTACTGAAGCTTTCTTT.

The chain employs TRBV7-3 and TRBJ2-3, with 7 bases that match TRBD2. CDR1 is SGHTA, CDR2 FQGTGA, per germline. The CDR3 length is 19 residues. The J segment lost 0 bases and the V segment lost 1 base, leaving 13 bases of the junction unmatched. CDR3 protein: CASSLNPHLAEPSTDTQYF. The CDR3 region has the DNA TGTGCCAGCAGCTTAAACCCGCATCTAGCGGAGCCTAGCACAGATACGCAGTATTTT.

The chain couples TRBV5-4 to TRBJ2-1, with D unresolved. This CDR3 has 15 amino acids. Germline CDR1 and CDR2: SGHNT and YYREEE (reference sequence). V lost 6 bases to trimming and J lost 6 bases, with 19 bases between them. CDR3 sequence: CASTTDPRSANEQFF. DNA of the CDR3: TGTGCCAGCACCACTGATCCCCGGAGCGCCAATGAGCAGTTCTTC.

This chain joins TRBV2 and TRBJ1-1; weak D call: TRBD1 (6 bases). The CDR3 runs to 13 residues. Per the germline V gene, CDR1 is SNHLY and CDR2 is FYNNEI. V dropped 1 base and J dropped 10 bases, with 13 bases sitting between them. CDR3 in DNA: TGTGCCAGCAGTGAAGAGGGGGATTTGGCAGCTTTCTTT. As protein: CASSEEGDLAAFF.

This clone was picked up one time. V gene TRBV28 combines with J gene TRBJ2-7, with D perhaps assigned TRBD1 or TRBD2 (5 bases each). Per the germline V gene, CDR1 is MDHEN and CDR2 is SYDVKM. Trimming stripped 7 bases from V and 6 bases from J, with 19 bases between. This CDR3 region has 14 residues. This chain's CDR3 is CASTPWAQRGEQYF. CDR3 in DNA: TGTGCCAGCACCCCCTGGGCGCAGAGGGGCGAGCAGTACTTC. The full variable domain, rest sourced from reference TRBV28 and TRBJ2-7, is DVKVTQSSRYLVKRTGEKVFLECVQDMDHENMFWYRQDPGLGLRLIYFSYDVKMKEKGDIPEGYSVSREKKERFSLILESASTNQTSMYLCASTPWAQRGEQYFGPGTRLTVT.

The CDR3 loop is CASSYPNGGADTQYF. CDR3 nucleotide sequence: TGTGCCAGCAGTTACCCCAACGGGGGGGCAGATACGCAGTATTTT. The rearrangement joins TRBV6-5 to TRBJ2-3, with TRBD2 matching 8 bases. Germline CDR1 is MNHEY and CDR2 is SVGAGI. V gave up 2 bases and J gave up 4 bases; unmatched junction bases: 5. This CDR3 is built from 15 residues.

This chain connects TRBV7-6 to TRBJ2-5; D ambiguous. This CDR3 comprises 12 residues. CDR1 SGHVS and CDR2 FNYEAQ come from the germline V gene. V was trimmed by 4 bases and J by 5 bases, leaving 8 bases between them. The CDR3 bases are TGTGCCAGCAGCTCCCCCGTGGAGACCCAGTACTTC. The encoded protein is CASSSPVETQYF.

The count of this clone is one. The chain uses TRBV5-1 and TRBJ2-5, with D tentatively TRBD2 (7 bases). This CDR3 comprises 15 residues. Trimming removed 0 bases at V and 1 base at J, with 10 bases between. CDR1 and CDR2 (germline): SGHRS, YFSETQ. The CDR3 here is CASSLERGAQETQYF. CDR3 in DNA: TGCGCCAGCAGCTTGGAACGGGGGGCCCAAGAGACCCAGTACTTC.

This clone was seen a few times. The V and J genes are TRBV4-1 and TRBJ1-6, with TRBD1 as a possible D gene (5 bases). Trimming removed 1 base from V and 9 bases from J, with 7 bases in between. Looked up from germline, CDR1 is MGHRA and CDR2 is YSYEKL. The CDR3 has 13 amino acids. Written as DNA, the CDR3 is TGCGCCAGCAGCCAAGGGGGCGGTTCACCCCTCCACTTT. This encodes CASSQGGGSPLHF.

J is TRBJ2-5 and V is TRBV21-1. TRBV21-1 represents a pseudogene. The CDR3 consists of 11 residues. CDR3 DNA: TGTGCCAGCAGCAACCAAGAGACCCAGTACTTC. This translates into CASSNQETQYF.

The chain is built from TRBV7-3 and TRBJ2-7; 7 bases align to TRBD2. Germline values: CDR1 SGHTA, CDR2 FQGTGA. This CDR3 has 19 residues. V trimming: 6 bases; J trimming: 0 bases; junction bases outside the gene matches: 20. The CDR3 loop reads CASSPNRRRLAASSYEQYF. CDR3 coding DNA: TGTGCCAGCAGTCCGAACCGCCGCAGACTAGCAGCTAGCTCCTACGAGCAGTACTTC.

Details on this clone: At one end, the junction sequence differs from germline, possibly due to a read error. The chain uses TRBV9 and TRBJ2-1; weak D call: TRBD1 (6 bases). Looked up from germline, CDR1 is SGDLS and CDR2 is YYNGEE. The CDR3 has 14 amino acids. The CDR3 bases are TGTGCCAGCACCGTAGGGGGAAACTACAATGAGCAGTTCTTC. It codes for CASTVGGNYNEQFF.

Judged by abundance, this clone is medium-sized (0.01 to 0.1%). The chain is built from TRBV19 and TRBJ2-1; the match to TRBD1 covers 7 bases. The CDR3 has 13 amino acids. CDR1 and CDR2 (germline): LNHDA, SQIVND (reference sequence). J gave up 10 bases and V 5 bases, and 8 bases lay outside the gene matches. The CDR3 DNA reads TGTGCCAGTAGTGTACCAACAGGGGCAGAGCAGTTCTTC. This encodes CASSVPTGAEQFF.

The CDR3 sequence: CASSPLASLGGAEETQYF. The CDR3 DNA reads TGTGCCAGCTCACCGTTAGCGTCGCTTGGAGGGGCAGAAGAGACCCAGTACTTC. V is TRBV18 and J is TRBJ2-5, with D perhaps TRBD2 (6 bases). The CDR3 extends over 18 amino acids. In germline, CDR1 is KGHSH, CDR2 LQKENI. V shed 3 bases and J shed 3 bases, with 23 bases lying between them.

This sequence joins TRBV5-1 and TRBJ2-7; D may correspond to TRBD1 or TRBD2 (6 bases each). Trimming cost V 0 bases and J 7 bases, with 17 bases left between them. Germline V gives CDR1 SGHRS, CDR2 YFSETQ. This CDR3 contains 15 residues. CDR3 bases: TGCGCCAGCAGCTTGGTGCAGGGCGAAGGGGGGGAGCAGTACTTC. Translated: CASSLVQGEGGEQYF.

This clone has only one observation. This sequence joins TRBV5-1 and TRBJ2-3, with D uncertain. The CDR3 totals 13 residues. Germline V lookup: CDR1 SGHRS, CDR2 YFSETQ. The V end lost 4 bases, the J end lost 6 bases, and 12 bases lay between the germline ends. This chain's CDR3 is CASSPLTGDTQYF. The CDR3 nucleotides read TGCGCCAGCAGCCCGCTGACGGGTGATACGCAGTATTTT.

The genes are TRBV18 and TRBJ2-5; D is uncertain. Germline V gene sequence: CDR1 KGHSH, CDR2 LQKENI. V was pared by 6 bases and J by 5 bases, with 7 bases between. The CDR3 is 11 amino acids. The CDR3 protein is CASSPRETQYF. The CDR3 bases are TGTGCCAGCTCCCCCAGGGAGACCCAGTACTTC.

The chain joins TRBV7-9 to TRBJ1-1; D is uncertain. This CDR3 comprises 15 residues. Germline loops: CDR1 SEHNR, CDR2 FQNEAQ (reference sequence). V lost 0 bases, J lost 1 base, and 9 bases lay in between. This CDR3 is CASSLAVRWNTEAFF. DNA of the CDR3: TGTGCCAGCAGCTTAGCAGTAAGATGGAACACTGAAGCTTTCTTT. Full variable domain (remainder filled in from reference TRBV7-9 and TRBJ1-1): DTGVSQNPRHKITKRGQNVTFRCDPISEHNRLYWYRQTLGQGPEFLTYFQNEAQLEKSRLLSDRFSAERPKGSFSTLEIQRTEQGDSAMYLCASSLAVRWNTEAFFGQGTRLTVV.

The rearrangement uses TRBV6-5 and TRBJ1-4; the D gene is possibly TRBD1 (6 bases). The CDR3 is 13 amino acids. Trimming pared 6 bases from V and 10 bases from J, leaving 15 bases between. Germline values: CDR1 MNHEY, CDR2 SVGAGI. As DNA, the CDR3 is TGTGCCAGCAGATCCCGGGACAACGGAAAACTGTTTTTT. It encodes CASRSRDNGKLFF.

V and J are TRBV2 and TRBJ2-7; 8 nucleotides align to TRBD1. The CDR3 totals 13 residues. Looked up from germline, CDR1 is SNHLY and CDR2 is FYNNEI. J lost 5 bases, V lost 6 bases, and 6 bases had no gene match. CDR3 amino acids: CASSRTGLNEQYF. CDR3 sequence (DNA): TGTGCCAGCAGCCGGACAGGGTTAAACGAGCAGTACTTC.

This rearrangement joins TRBV2 to TRBJ2-7; the D is unclear. The CDR3 loop spans 13 amino acids. Trimming removed 8 bases from V and 7 bases from J, with 18 bases in between. CDR1 is SNHLY, CDR2 FYNNEI, per germline. The CDR3 loop is CASCLEGAGEQYF. The CDR3 bases are TGTGCCAGCTGCCTGGAAGGTGCCGGAGAGCAGTACTTC.

This sequence joins TRBV7-9 and TRBJ2-3; D could derive from TRBD1 or TRBD2 (5 bases each). The CDR3 totals 19 residues. Per the germline V gene, CDR1 is SEHNR and CDR2 is FQNEAQ (reference sequence). V was shortened by 5 bases and J by 6 bases, with 30 bases between the two germline ends. The CDR3 DNA is TGTGCCAGCAGCGGCCCCGGGACCGGCTTCATAGTAGGTGAGGATACGCAGTATTTT. Protein sequence: CASSGPGTGFIVGEDTQYF. Drawing the rest from reference TRBV7-9 and TRBJ2-3, the complete variable domain is DTGVSQNPRHKITKRGQNVTFRCDPISEHNRLYWYRQTLGQGPEFLTYFQNEAQLEKSRLLSDRFSAERPKGSFSTLEIQRTEQGDSAMYLCASSGPGTGFIVGEDTQYFGPGTRLTVL.

V usage is TRBV27 and J usage is TRBJ2-2; D gene uncertain. This CDR3 is built from 16 residues. CDR1 is MNHEY and CDR2 is SMNVEV in the germline V gene (reference sequence). The ends were cut back, 3 bases at V and 8 bases at J, with 19 bases in the middle. Here the CDR3 reads CASSLSRPPWAGELFF. DNA for the CDR3: TGTGCCAGCAGTTTGAGTAGACCTCCGTGGGCAGGGGAGCTGTTTTTT.

V gene TRBV18 combines with J gene TRBJ1-6; D remains ambiguous. CDR1 is KGHSH, CDR2 LQKENI, per germline. Trimming cost V 6 bases and J 8 bases, with 17 bases left between them. There are 15 residues in the CDR3. Written as DNA, the CDR3 is TGTGCCAGCTCTCCGCGGCGGGAGAATGATTCACCCCTCCACTTT. This sequence encodes CASSPRRENDSPLHF.

V gene TRBV11-1 combines with J gene TRBJ1-1; D may be TRBD1 (5 bases). The ends were cut back, 5 bases at V and 4 bases at J, with 17 bases in the middle. The CDR3 has 15 amino acids. CDR1 and CDR2 from the germline V gene are SGHAT and FQDESV (reference sequence). The CDR3 loop reads CASSGALRAGTEAFF. DNA for the CDR3: TGTGCCAGCAGCGGGGCGTTACGGGCGGGCACTGAAGCTTTCTTT.